This T cell receptor beta chain was documented in a study of blood T cell repertoires in COVID-19. Overall study: Samples taken during acute and convalescent COVID-19 were collected in the United States, Italy and Spain. In each case, the material was cDNA or gDNA derived from T cells, B-cell-depleted T cells, or PBMCs.

The V and J ends lost 5 bases and 12 bases, in that order; junction bases with no gene match: 6. The CDR3 has 13 residues. The germline V gene has CDR1 SEHNR and CDR2 FQNEAQ (reference sequence). While infection was still active, Seattle patients were enrolled and then followed longitudinally. This clone occurred once. This table comes from immunoSEQ multiplex PCR, and its TCRdb copy is limited to in-frame clones, with some not included. The sample gives hundreds of thousands of clones, approximately 89% of which show up once; 10% is in the top ten. This chain joins TRBV7-9 and TRBJ1-6, with TRBD1 identical over 8 bases. The receptor was derived from a woman in her 70s with COVID-19, enrolled during active disease. Sequenced: peripheral blood. The CDR3 DNA reads as TGTGCCAGCAGCCCAGGGGGCTTTGAACCCCTCCACTTT. This sequence encodes CASSPGGFEPLHF.